The T cell receptor beta chain under discussion was sequenced for a study of blood T cell repertoires in COVID-19 (dated by TCRdb to about 2020). For context, the study as a whole: Samples covering the acute and convalescent phases of COVID-19 were provided by collaborators in the United States, Italy and Spain. The material from the prospective study consisted of cDNA or gDNA derived from T cells, B-cell-depleted T cells, or PBMCs. The dataset comprised deeply sampled blood TCRbeta repertoires from subjects exposed to, actively infected with, or recovered from COVID-19. The repertoires were released in a freely available public database intended as a resource for research on the immune response to SARS-CoV-2. The samples were drawn from the first 160 participants of the ongoing ImmuneRACE study and from 950 to 1,500 subjects provided by 6 global collaborators. Nearly every sample came with metadata listing a de-identified subject ID, COVID-19 status, age in years and sex. Where HLA class I and class II types were available, the types were taken from metadata supplied by the sample provider, not from assay-based typing.

Notes on this clone: The antigen it binds to is not known. Base quality data are lacking; no much larger clone is found one base away.

The paper's findings and limits, for the study overall: The amount of clinical and demographic metadata varied by source and participant and was provided uncurated.

Each collaborating institution followed its own protocols to collect whole blood in K2EDTA tubes. For TCRbeta analysis, collaborator samples were shipped as frozen whole blood, as isolated PBMCs, or as DNA extracted from either sample type. The junction shows trimming of 4 bases on V and 3 bases on J, plus 20 bases between the germline ends. Taken from the germline V gene (reference sequence), the CDR1 and CDR2 loops are LGHDT and YNNKEL. The CDR3 goes from the cysteine to the phenylalanine over 17 residues. CDR3 DNA is the only sequence kept; it has 51 bases, read in frame from the first base. TCRbeta CDR3 regions were amplified from genomic DNA by means of the immunoSEQ Assay, a bias-controlled multiplex PCR. Per the source publication's procedure: The number of nucleated cells in each sample was estimated from the amplification of reference gene primers within the assay. To quantify the absolute abundance of each unique TCRbeta CDR3 rearrangement, sequence reads were collapsed and filtered. For each sample, productive Simpson clonality was calculated by taking the square root of Simpson's diversity index across productive rearrangements. Here the immuneACCESS table is served through TCRdb, limited to in-frame sequences with V and J called. Missing clones are a known gap in these copies; in checked studies unresolved V genes cover under half, and the rest lacks a known reason. V and J calls plus clone size are reproduced from that table; the DNA served to infer D and trimming. The sample contains under 300,000 clones, about 86% of them found a single time. Of the sample, 4.5% to 7% falls within the top ten clones.

Input material: peripheral blood. The chain is assembled from TRBV3-1 (or the pseudogene TRBV3-2) and TRBJ2-3, and perhaps TRBD2 as D gene, on 6 matching bases. The TCR comes from a man older than 75 with acute or convalescent COVID-19. In nucleotide form, the sequence is TGTGCCAGCAGCCTAAGACACGGGGGTGGGTTAACAGATACGCAGTATTTT. It codes for CASSLRHGGGLTDTQYF.